The rows below give T cell receptor beta chains drawn from one sample of a study of T cells in Graves' hyperthyroidism and ophthalmopathy. A single record per CDR3 protein comes from TCRdb applying MiXCR to the multiplex PCR reads. The data contain under 350,000 distinct CDR3 sequences, around 23% of them seen just once; the ten biggest clones take up under 55%. The specimen sequenced was blood. These receptors all come from a woman aged 45-59 years with Graves' hyperthyroidism. Both conserved end residues are part of each CDR3. The D gene is left open where the match is weak. Not all rows give a size; the values are once, few, many and, for expanded clones, a class.

V gene	clone size	D gene	J gene	CDR3 DNA	CDR3 protein
TRBV20-1	-	TRBD2	TRBJ2-7	TGCAGTGCCAAAGGACTAGCGGCCGCCTACAAGCAGTACTTC	CSAKGLAAAYKQYF
TRBV27	many	-	TRBJ1-5	TGTGCCAGCAGTTTATCCTCCCCGTATAGCAATCAGCCCCAGCATTTT	CASSLSSPYSNQPQHF
TRBV10-3	-	-	TRBJ2-5	TGTGCCATCAGTGTGGAGCAAGAGACCCAGTACTTC	CAISVEQETQYF
TRBV3-1	-	TRBD1	TRBJ1-4	TGTGCCAGCAGCCAAGGAGACAGGGATGAAAAACTGTTTTTT	CASSQGDRDEKLFF
TRBV5-1	many	TRBD1	TRBJ2-7	TGCGCCAGCAGCGGGACAGGGGGCTCGTCCTGGCAGTACTTC	CASSGTGGSSWQYF
TRBV11-2	many	-	TRBJ1-2	TGTGCCAGCAGCGCATGGTGGGGAAGGGAAAACTATGGCTACACCTTC	CASSAWWGRENYGYTF
TRBV11-2	-	TRBD2	TRBJ2-2	TGTGCCAGCAGCTCCGGGACTAGCTCGGTCACCGGGGAGCTGTTTTTT	CASSSGTSSVTGELFF
TRBV3-1	many	-	TRBJ1-1	TGTGCCAGCAGCCAAGGGGGGTCCACTGAAGCTTTCTTT	CASSQGGSTEAFF
TRBV25-1	-	-	TRBJ1-1	TGTGCCAGCAGAGCTGGTAGGGTAACTGAAGCTTTCTTT	CASRAGRVTEAFF
TRBV12-3/TRBV12-4	many	-	TRBJ2-5	TGTGCCAGCAGTTATACAGGGCCCCAAGAGACCCAGTACTTC	CASSYTGPQETQYF
TRBV20-1	-	-	TRBJ1-2	TGCAGTGTCAGACGGCAGGACTATGGCTACACCTTC	CSVRRQDYGYTF
TRBV7-2	many	TRBD2	TRBJ2-1	TGTGCCAGCAGCTTACCAACTAGCGGATACAATGAGCAGTTCTTC	CASSLPTSGYNEQFF
TRBV14	many	-	TRBJ2-3	TGTGCCAGCAGCCACCGGACAGTTAGCACAGATACGCAGTATTTT	CASSHRTVSTDTQYF
TRBV20-1	many	-	TRBJ1-4	TGCAGTGCCAGGACAGACGCCGGCATGGGAAAACTGTTTTTT	CSARTDAGMGKLFF
TRBV9	-	TRBD2	TRBJ2-5	TGTGCCAGCAGCGTAGGATGGACTAGCGGAAATCAAGAGACCCAGTACTTC	CASSVGWTSGNQETQYF
TRBV12-3/TRBV12-4	many	-	TRBJ2-7	TGTGCCAGCAGTCTGGATCTAGGAGGGGTGTGGAGTTACGAGCAGTACTTC	CASSLDLGGVWSYEQYF
TRBV28	-	TRBD1	TRBJ1-5	TGTGCCAGCAGTTCCGCCCGACAGGGGGTTTATCAGCCCCAGCATTTT	CASSSARQGVYQPQHF
TRBV20-1	many	-	TRBJ2-1	TGCAGTGCTGAGAACCGAGGGCGGGCGATCTACAATGAGCAGTTCTTC	CSAENRGRAIYNEQFF
TRBV18	-	-	TRBJ2-2	TGTGCCAGCTCGCGACCGGGGGCCACCGGGGAGCTGTTTTTT	CASSRPGATGELFF
TRBV10-1	few	TRBD2	TRBJ2-4	TGCACCAGCAGTGAGTCGTTAGCGGGGGGGAACATTCAGTACTTC	CTSSESLAGGNIQYF
TRBV5-1	-	-	TRBJ2-3	TGCGCCAGCAGCCCGACAGACACAGATACGCAGTATTTT	CASSPTDTDTQYF
TRBV7-2	many	-	TRBJ2-1	TGTGCCAGCAGCTTCCAGGGTAGCGGATACAATGAGCAGTTCTTC	CASSFQGSGYNEQFF
TRBV20-1	-	TRBD1	TRBJ1-2	TGCAGTGCTGGGACAGGGGCAGGGTATTACACCTTC	CSAGTGAGYYTF
TRBV20-1	many	TRBD2	TRBJ2-7	TGCAGTGCTTCCCCCCTAGCGGGAGCCCTCCACGAGCAGTACTTC	CSASPLAGALHEQYF
TRBV7-9	-	-	TRBJ1-4	TGTGCCAGCGGTCTCCAGGACACCCTTAATGAAAAACTGTTTTTT	CASGLQDTLNEKLFF
TRBV28	many	-	TRBJ1-2	TGTGCCAGCAGTTCATGGGACATAGGGGGTGGCTACACCTTC	CASSSWDIGGGYTF
TRBV6-1	many	-	TRBJ2-5	TGTGCCAGCAGTGGGACATATCAAGAGACCCAGTACTTC	CASSGTYQETQYF
TRBV9	many	-	TRBJ1-1	TGTGCCAGCAGCAGTACAGGTTTAGGGACTGAAGCTTTCTTT	CASSSTGLGTEAFF
TRBV2	-	-	TRBJ1-2	TGTGCCAGCAGCGCCCTACAGGGTAGCTATGGCTACACCTTC	CASSALQGSYGYTF
TRBV20-1	many	-	TRBJ2-2	TGCAGTGCCGTGGGAGCCGGGGAGCTGTTTTTT	CSAVGAGELFF
TRBV5-1	-	TRBD2	TRBJ2-5	TGCGCCAGCAGCTTGGGTGGGACTAGCGGCCTTCGGGAGACCCAGTACTTC	CASSLGGTSGLRETQYF
TRBV28	many	-	TRBJ2-7	TGTGCCAGCAGTCCTTCAGCGAGGTACGAGCAGTACTTC	CASSPSARYEQYF
TRBV28	many	-	TRBJ2-5	TGTGCCAGCAGTTGGGTTCTGGGTCGAGGGGAGACCCAGTACTTC	CASSWVLGRGETQYF
TRBV29-1	few	-	TRBJ2-7	TGCAGCGGTACCCAGGGGTACGAGCAGTACTTC	CSGTQGYEQYF
TRBV11-2	-	-	TRBJ2-2	TGTGCCAGCAGCTCGACTAGTGCTTACACCGGGGAGCTGTTTTTT	CASSSTSAYTGELFF
TRBV9	many	TRBD1	TRBJ2-2	TGTGCCAGCAGCGGGGGACCGGGACAGGGGAGCACCGGGGAGCTGTTTTTT	CASSGGPGQGSTGELFF
TRBV7-3	many	TRBD1	TRBJ2-2	TGTGCCAGCAGCCAAGACAGGGCTGCCGGGGAGCTGTTTTTT	CASSQDRAAGELFF
TRBV7-8	many	-	TRBJ2-7	TGTGCCAGCAGCTGGAAGAGGGATAGAAGCTCCTACGAGCAGTACTTC	CASSWKRDRSSYEQYF
TRBV29-1	few	-	TRBJ1-2	TGCAGCGTTGAGGGGGCAATAGGTGGCTACACCTTC	CSVEGAIGGYTF
TRBV28	-	-	TRBJ2-1	TGTGCCAGCAGTCCGGAGGGCCGGGATGAGCAGTTCTTC	CASSPEGRDEQFF
TRBV28	few	-	TRBJ1-6	TGTGCCAGCAGTTTGTCAGGGCCAAATTCACCCCTCCACTTT	CASSLSGPNSPLHF